The sequence of this T cell receptor (beta chain) was determined in a study of T cell responses to AZD1222 COVID-19 vaccine. Using immunoSEQ multiplex PCR, the repertoire was profiled, and TCRdb retains in-frame clones only, with some absent. This sample has some 150,000 clones, with around 91% found just once. The study, taken as a whole, reports: In the spike-specific TCR repertoire, nearly half reportedly target unmutated variant regions. The repertoires were collected only after the peak T cell response.

Trimming removed 5 bases at V and 7 bases at J, with 19 bases between. This CDR3 is built from 15 residues. The germline CDR1 and CDR2 sequences are SGHNT and YYREEE (reference sequence). As for this clone: Its antigen is unknown.

This clonotype originated in an adult in good health. The chain has TRBV5-4 and TRBJ2-1; no clear D. The sequences come from peripheral blood, collected on day 0 of AZD1222 vaccination. The CDR3 sequence is CASSRPTFAENEQFF. The DNA for the CDR3 is TGTGCCAGCAGTCGGCCAACCTTCGCGGAAAATGAGCAGTTCTTC.